These T cell receptor beta chains were read from a single sample in a study of T cell repertoires in cytomegalovirus infection. Antigens for these TCRs are unknown. MiXCR, run by TCRdb on the reads, gives a single entry per CDR3 protein. The table has around 900,000 distinct CDR3 sequences, approximately 33% seen once. The sample here was cultured CD8+ T cells from PBMCs, taken from culture after CMV antigen stimulation. All receptors derive from a human donor in good health (CMV status not recorded). Some clones in this sample may be carry-over from other donors' samples. CDR3s include the opening cysteine and the closing phenylalanine or tryptophan. A D gene is named only where the DNA matches it firmly. Some rows mark clone size as missing; the rest say once, few, many or name a class of expanded clone.

>TRBV10-3|-|-|TRBJ2-7
TGTGCCATCAGAATCGGGACCTACGAGCAGTACTTC
CAIRIGTYEQYF
>TRBV27|-|-|TRBJ1-2
TGTGCCAGCAGTTTTGGGAGGAGTTATGGCTACACCTTC
CASSFGRSYGYTF
>TRBV7-9|TRBD1|few|TRBJ1-4
TGTGCCAGCAGCTTAAGGGGGCAAAATGAAAAACTGTTTTTT
CASSLRGQNEKLFF
>TRBV7-2|-|-|TRBJ2-7
TGTGCCAGCAGCTTAATAGAGATGGGCTTCTACGAGCAGTACTTC
CASSLIEMGFYEQYF
>TRBV6-4|-|-|TRBJ1-2
TGTGCCAGCAGTGAGAGCGGCGAGGGACTCCGGGGCTACACCTTC
CASSESGEGLRGYTF
>TRBV5-1|TRBD1|many|TRBJ1-2
TGCGCCAGCACCCCGAACAGGGGGCCCCACCATGGCTACACCTTC
CASTPNRGPHHGYTF
>TRBV7-9|TRBD2|-|TRBJ2-1
TGTGCCAGCAGCTTAGCGGGGCGGGGGGGCGGGCGAAATGAGCAGTTCTTC
CASSLAGRGGGRNEQFF
>TRBV7-9|-|few|TRBJ2-3
TGTGCCAGCAGCTTAGGTGCCCGTTCGCAGTATTTT
CASSLGARSQYF
>TRBV6-5|-|few|TRBJ2-3
TGTGCCAGCAGTTACGACCGCGGGACATCAGTTGGGCCAGATACGCAGTATTTT
CASSYDRGTSVGPDTQYF
>TRBV7-2|TRBD2|-|TRBJ2-1
TGTGCCAGCAGCTGGTTAGCGGGGTACAATGAGCAGTTCTTC
CASSWLAGYNEQFF
>TRBV19|TRBD1|few|TRBJ1-3
TGTGCCAGTAGTATCCCGGACAGGGCCCACTCTGGAAACACCATATATTTT
CASSIPDRAHSGNTIYF
>TRBV29-1|-|few|TRBJ1-5
TGCAGCTTTTTGGGGCAGGATCATAGTCAGCCCCAGCATTTT
CSFLGQDHSQPQHF
>TRBV20-1|-|few|TRBJ2-5
TGCAGTGCTAGACTAGGCCAGACCCAGTACTTC
CSARLGQTQYF
>TRBV24-1|-|few|TRBJ2-3
TGTGCCACCAGTAGTGCCACTAGTACAGATACGCAGTATTTT
CATSSATSTDTQYF
>TRBV5-6|TRBD1|-|TRBJ1-5
TGTGCCAGCAGCCTATTAATTCCGGGACAGAATAGCAATCAGCCCCAGCATTTT
CASSLLIPGQNSNQPQHF
>TRBV10-3|-|-|TRBJ2-3
TGTGCCATCAGTGAGTCGTCGTCAGGATCTAGCACAGATACGCAGTATTTT
CAISESSSGSSTDTQYF
>TRBV7-8|TRBD2|-|TRBJ2-1
TGTGCCAGCAGACCGCTAGCGGGGGTTTACAATGAGCAGTTCTTC
CASRPLAGVYNEQFF
>TRBV28|-|-|TRBJ1-1
TGTGCCAGCAGACCACAGGCTGACATGAACACTGAAGCTTTCTTT
CASRPQADMNTEAFF
>TRBV25-1|TRBD1|once|TRBJ2-1
TGTGCCAGCAGTGCTTATCTCCGGGACAGGGGTTACAATGAGCAGTTCTTC
CASSAYLRDRGYNEQFF
>TRBV19|-|-|TRBJ2-4
TGTGCCAGTAGTATAGATGACAGTAAAAACATTCAGTACTTC
CASSIDDSKNIQYF
>TRBV20-1|TRBD1|-|TRBJ1-2
TGCAGTGCCGAAGAGACAGGGAGGGACTATGGCTACACCTTC
CSAEETGRDYGYTF
>TRBV7-6|-|-|TRBJ2-3
TGTGCCAGCAGCTTATCGTTCCGAGGGAGCGATACGCAGTATTTT
CASSLSFRGSDTQYF
>TRBV27|TRBD1|few|TRBJ1-1
TGTGCCAGCAGAGGAAAGGGACAGGGGGCGAGGACTGAAGCTTTCTTT
CASRGKGQGARTEAFF
>TRBV11-2|TRBD1|-|TRBJ1-4
TGTGCCAGCAGCCGACGGGACAGGGACAGTGAAAAACTGTTTTTT
CASSRRDRDSEKLFF
>TRBV4-1|-|few|TRBJ1-3
TGCGCCAGCAGCCAAGGTATCCTCTCTGGAAACACCATATATTTT
CASSQGILSGNTIYF
>TRBV27|-|-|TRBJ2-7
TGTGCCAGCAGTTCCCGGACCGATTCCCTGTTCTACGAGCAGTACTTC
CASSSRTDSLFYEQYF